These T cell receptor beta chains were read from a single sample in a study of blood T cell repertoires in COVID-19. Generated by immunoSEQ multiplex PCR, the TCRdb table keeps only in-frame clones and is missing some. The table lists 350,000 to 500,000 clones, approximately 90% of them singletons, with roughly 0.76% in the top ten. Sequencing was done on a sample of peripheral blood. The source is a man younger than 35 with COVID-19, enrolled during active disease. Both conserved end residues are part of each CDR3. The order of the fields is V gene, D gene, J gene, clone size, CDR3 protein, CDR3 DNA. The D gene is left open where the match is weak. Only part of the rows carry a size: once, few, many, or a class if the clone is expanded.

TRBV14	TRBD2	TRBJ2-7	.	CASSPAGDLSYEQYF	TGTGCCAGCAGCCCAGCGGGAGACCTCTCCTACGAGCAGTACTTC
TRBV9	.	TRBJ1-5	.	CASSVGHSNQPQHF	TGTGCCAGCAGCGTAGGACACAGCAATCAGCCCCAGCATTTT
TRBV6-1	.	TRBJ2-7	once	CASSEALRQVTYEQYF	TGTGCCAGCAGTGAAGCACTCCGACAGGTTACCTACGAGCAGTACTTC
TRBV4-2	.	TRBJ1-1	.	CASSQEWEFNTEAFF	TGTGCCAGCAGCCAAGAGTGGGAGTTTAACACTGAAGCTTTCTTT
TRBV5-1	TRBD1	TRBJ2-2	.	CASSRGQGGTGELFF	TGCGCCAGCAGCAGGGGACAGGGTGGCACCGGGGAGCTGTTTTTT
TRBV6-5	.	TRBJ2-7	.	CASSLTRGGAHEQYF	TGTGCCAGCAGCCTGACGCGGGGTGGGGCCCACGAGCAGTACTTC
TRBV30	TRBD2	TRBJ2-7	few	CAWTPGTSGDYEQYF	TGTGCCTGGACCCCCGGGACTAGCGGGGACTACGAGCAGTACTTC
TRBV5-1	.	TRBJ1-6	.	CASSLEGVRNSPLHF	TGCGCCAGCAGCTTAGAGGGGGTCAGGAATTCACCCCTCCACTTT
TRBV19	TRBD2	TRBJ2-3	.	CASARTSGSDTQYF	TGTGCCAGCGCTCGGACTAGCGGGAGCGATACGCAGTATTTT
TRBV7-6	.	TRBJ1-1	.	CASSFSSDTEAFF	TGTGCCAGCAGCTTTTCGTCGGACACTGAAGCTTTCTTT
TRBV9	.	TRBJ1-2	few	CASSDGGNYGYTF	TGTGCCAGCAGCGACGGGGGGAACTATGGCTACACCTTC
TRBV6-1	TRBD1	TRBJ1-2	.	CASSEEGAYGYTF	TGTGCCAGCAGTGAAGAGGGGGCCTATGGCTACACCTTC
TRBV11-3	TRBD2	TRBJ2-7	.	CASSLTSGAYEQYF	TGTGCCAGCAGCCTAACTAGCGGGGCCTACGAGCAGTACTTC
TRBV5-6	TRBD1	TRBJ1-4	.	CASSSWDRERREKLFF	TGTGCCAGCAGCTCTTGGGACAGGGAGCGTAGAGAAAAACTGTTTTTT
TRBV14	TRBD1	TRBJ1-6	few	CASSFRQGRSPLHF	TGTGCCAGCAGCTTCAGACAGGGGCGCTCACCCCTCCACTTT
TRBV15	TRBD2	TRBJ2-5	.	CATSSGMTSGGSEKETQYF	TGTGCCACCAGTTCAGGGATGACTAGCGGGGGAAGTGAAAAAGAGACCCAGTACTTC
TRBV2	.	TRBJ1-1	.	CASSEWRIMNTEAFF	TGTGCCAGCAGTGAATGGCGGATCATGAACACTGAAGCTTTCTTT
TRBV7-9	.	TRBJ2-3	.	CASSYRKDTQYF	TGTGCCAGCAGCTACAGAAAAGATACGCAGTATTTT
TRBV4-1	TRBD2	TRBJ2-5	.	CASSQPGGWGETQYF	TGCGCCAGCAGCCAACCGGGAGGTTGGGGAGAGACCCAGTACTTC
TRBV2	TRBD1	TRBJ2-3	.	CASSERGQSSTQYF	TGTGCCAGCAGTGAGAGGGGGCAGAGCTCCACGCAGTATTTT
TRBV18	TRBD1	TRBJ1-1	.	CASSVNRQGNTEAFF	TGTGCCAGCTCAGTAAATCGACAGGGAAACACTGAAGCTTTCTTT
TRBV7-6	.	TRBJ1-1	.	CASSLGSSQNTEAFF	TGTGCCAGCAGCTTAGGTAGTTCGCAGAACACTGAAGCTTTCTTT
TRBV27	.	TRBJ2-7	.	CASSSPDSFYEQYF	TGTGCCAGCAGTTCCCCGGACAGTTTCTACGAGCAGTACTTC
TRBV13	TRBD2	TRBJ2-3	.	CASSLAAGGIGGDTQYF	TGTGCCAGCAGCTTAGCGGCGGGGGGGATTGGTGGAGATACGCAGTATTTT
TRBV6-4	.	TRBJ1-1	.	CASSDSYGNTEAFF	TGTGCCAGCAGTGACTCCTATGGGAACACTGAAGCTTTCTTT
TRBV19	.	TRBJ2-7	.	CASSIGLSSYEQYF	TGTGCCAGTAGTATCGGACTTTCCTCCTACGAGCAGTACTTC
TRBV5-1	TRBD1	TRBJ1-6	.	CASSLAGTGRSPLHF	TGCGCCAGCAGCTTGGCCGGGACAGGGCGATCACCCCTCCACTTT
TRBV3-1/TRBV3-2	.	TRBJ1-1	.	CASSQDSGSTSTEAFF	TGTGCCAGCAGCCAAGATTCGGGGAGTACCTCCACTGAAGCTTTCTTT
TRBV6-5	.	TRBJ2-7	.	CASRFSGETHEQYF	TGTGCCAGCCGGTTTTCGGGAGAAACCCACGAGCAGTACTTC
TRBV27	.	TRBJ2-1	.	CASSPPWQGPSYNEQFF	TGTGCCAGCAGCCCCCCATGGCAGGGGCCCTCCTACAATGAGCAGTTCTTC
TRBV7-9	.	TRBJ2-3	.	CASSPNRGGRLSTDTQYF	TGTGCCAGCAGCCCTAACCGGGGTGGTCGACTGTCCACAGATACGCAGTATTTT
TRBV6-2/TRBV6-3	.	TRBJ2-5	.	CASSYSYFGGAETQYF	TGTGCCAGCAGTTACTCGTACTTCGGGGGTGCAGAGACCCAGTACTTC
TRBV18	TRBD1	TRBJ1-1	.	CASSPPGQRMNTEAFF	TGTGCCAGCTCACCGCCGGGACAGCGAATGAACACTGAAGCTTTCTTT
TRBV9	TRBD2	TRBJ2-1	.	CASSVLAGTNEQFF	TGTGCCAGCAGCGTCCTAGCGGGGACGAATGAGCAGTTCTTC
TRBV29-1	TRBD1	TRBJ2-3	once	CSVELMTGSSTDTQYF	TGCAGCGTTGAATTGATGACAGGGAGTAGCACAGATACGCAGTATTTT
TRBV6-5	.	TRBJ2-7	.	CASSPTGYEQYF	TGTGCCAGCAGTCCGACTGGCTACGAGCAGTACTTC
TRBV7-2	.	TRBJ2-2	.	CASSTGLTNTGELFF	TGTGCCAGCAGCACGGGACTTACGAACACCGGGGAGCTGTTTTTT
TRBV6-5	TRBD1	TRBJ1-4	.	CASRDPGQGFEKLFF	TGTGCCAGCAGAGACCCGGGACAGGGATTTGAAAAACTGTTTTTT
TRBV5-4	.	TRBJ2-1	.	CASSFDGTRENEQFF	TGTGCCAGCAGCTTCGACGGGACTCGCGAAAATGAGCAGTTCTTC
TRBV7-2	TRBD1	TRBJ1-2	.	CASSLAGTGSYYGYTF	TGTGCCAGCAGCTTAGCAGGGACAGGGAGCTACTATGGCTACACCTTC
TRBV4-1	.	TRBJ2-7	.	CASSQDPQGHEQYF	TGCGCCAGCAGCCAAGATCCCCAGGGGCACGAGCAGTACTTC
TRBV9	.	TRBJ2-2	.	CASSVDSGSGTGELFF	TGTGCCAGCAGCGTAGATAGTGGATCAGGCACCGGGGAGCTGTTTTTT
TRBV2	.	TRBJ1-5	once	CASTKDRFGNQPQHF	TGTGCCAGCACCAAAGACAGATTCGGCAATCAGCCCCAGCATTTT
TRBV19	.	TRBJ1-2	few	CASSIDRGNYGYTF	TGTGCCAGTAGTATAGACAGGGGCAACTATGGCTACACCTTC
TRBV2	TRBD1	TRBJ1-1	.	CASRATGDTEAFF	TGTGCCAGCAGGGCTACAGGGGACACTGAAGCTTTCTTT
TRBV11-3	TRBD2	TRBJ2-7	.	CASSPRGSGLVGDYEQYF	TGTGCCAGCAGCCCCCGGGGTAGCGGGCTCGTAGGAGACTACGAGCAGTACTTC
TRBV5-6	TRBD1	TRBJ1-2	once	CASSLGGGVYGYTF	TGTGCCAGCAGCTTGGGAGGGGGCGTCTATGGCTACACCTTC
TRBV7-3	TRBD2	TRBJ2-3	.	CASSLGGRDSDTQYF	TGTGCCAGCAGCTTAGGCGGGAGGGATAGCGATACGCAGTATTTT